Each of the 15 T cell receptor beta chains below was sequenced from the same sample in a study of radiotherapy plus CTLA-4 blockade in lung cancer. The method was immunoSEQ multiplex PCR; TCRdb's version includes in-frame clones alone and lacks a portion of them. The data hold over 100,000 clones, with 70% to 85% observed a single time. The source material was peripheral blood, sampled from a patient treated with radiotherapy plus ipilimumab. The source of these receptors is a human donor with non-small cell lung cancer that progressed on radiotherapy plus ipilimumab. Some clones in this sample may be carry-over from other donors' samples.

CDR3 sequence: CASSFRGANTEAFF. CDR3 nucleotide sequence: TGTGCCAGTAGCTTTCGGGGGGCTAACACTGAAGCTTTCTTT. J is TRBJ1-1 and V is TRBV19; TRBD1 is a possible D gene (6 bases). The germline V gene encodes CDR1 LNHDA and CDR2 SQIVND (reference sequence). Trimming removed 6 bases at V and 2 bases at J, with 13 bases between. This CDR3 is built from 14 residues.

V usage is TRBV7-2 and J usage is TRBJ1-1; D is uncertain. The V end lost 1 base, the J end lost 3 bases, and 9 bases lay between the germline ends. CDR3 size: 14 residues. The germline V gene encodes CDR1 SGHTA and CDR2 FQGNSA. CDR3 in DNA: TGTGCCAGCAGCTTAGTCAGCCAGGACACTGAAGCTTTCTTT. Amino acids: CASSLVSQDTEAFF.

CDR3: CASSQIIWTENTEAFF. The CDR3 nucleotides are TGCGCCAGCAGCCAAATAATCTGGACGGAGAACACTGAAGCTTTCTTT. The rearrangement links TRBV4-3 to TRBJ1-1; D not certain. V shed 2 bases and J shed 1 base, with 14 bases lying between them. This CDR3 has 16 amino acids. The germline gives CDR1 LGHNA, CDR2 YSLEER.

This chain connects TRBV7-8 to TRBJ2-7, with 7 bases lining up with TRBD1. The CDR3 totals 15 residues. J was trimmed by 5 bases and V by 5 bases; bases with no gene match: 12. Germline V CDR1 and CDR2: SGHVS, FQNEAQ. The CDR3 is CASSARWGQLNEQYF. The CDR3 DNA sequence: TGTGCCAGCAGCGCACGGTGGGGACAGCTCAACGAGCAGTACTTC.

The chain carries TRBV4-3 and TRBJ2-7; D perhaps matches TRBD1 (6 bases). Trimming stripped 4 bases from V and 3 bases from J, with 13 bases between. Per the germline V gene, CDR1 is LGHNA and CDR2 is YSLEER. The CDR3 has 14 amino acids. The CDR3 region is CASSLQGIGYEQYF. The DNA of the CDR3 is TGCGCCAGCAGCCTTCAGGGGATAGGCTACGAGCAGTACTTC.

This clone has a single count. DNA of the CDR3: TGCGCCAGCAGCCAAGACAATACAGGGGGTAGGGGCTACACCTTC. This sequence encodes CASSQDNTGGRGYTF. The chain recombines TRBV4-1 with TRBJ1-2; 8 bases align to TRBD1. The CDR3 extends over 15 amino acids. Germline trimming cut 0 bases from V and 8 bases from J; bases unmatched to any gene: 8. Germline-derived CDR1 and CDR2 are MGHRA and YSYEKL.

The CDR3 DNA sequence: TGTGCCAGCAGTGCGCGGGGGGGGAGCGATGAGCAGTTCTTC. It codes for CASSARGGSDEQFF. V gene TRBV25-1 combines with J gene TRBJ2-1; 9 nucleotides agree with TRBD2. The trim removed 4 bases at V and 8 bases at J, leaving 6 bases unmatched. The CDR3 sequence is 14 residues long. In germline, CDR1 is MGHDK, CDR2 SYGVNS. The variable domain in full, completed from reference TRBV25-1 and TRBJ2-1, reads EADIYQTPRYLVIGTGKKITLECSQTMGHDKMYWYQQDPGMELHLIHYSYGVNSTEKGDLSSESTVSRIRTEHFPLTLESARPSHTSQYLCASSARGGSDEQFFGPGTRLTVL.

In regard to this clone: An end of the junction differs from the germline gene, which may be a read error. V gene TRBV27 combines with J gene TRBJ2-7; D unclear. The CDR3 covers 14 residues. CDR1 is MNHEY and CDR2 is SMNVEV in the germline V gene (reference sequence). This CDR3 is CASSFLGVSHEQYF. For the CDR3, the DNA is TGTGCCAGCAGTTTTCTTGGAGTCTCCCACGAGCAGTACTTC.

This clone came up a few times. V is TRBV6-6 and J is TRBJ1-4, with D perhaps TRBD1 (5 bases). The CDR3 has 16 residues. Germline loops: CDR1 MNHNY, CDR2 SVGAGI (reference sequence). V lost 2 bases, J lost 6 bases, and 16 bases lay in between. The CDR3 reads CASSYPAREGDEKLFF. The CDR3, as DNA: TGTGCCAGCAGTTACCCAGCCAGGGAAGGAGATGAAAAACTGTTTTTT.

This clone was seen only a few times. The gene calls are TRBV6-5 and TRBJ2-1, with TRBD2 matching 8 bases. V trimming: 6 bases; J trimming: 7 bases; junction bases outside the gene matches: 11. This CDR3 is 15 amino acids long. Germline CDR1 and CDR2: MNHEY and SVGAGI. The CDR3 region is CASSRSGAPGNEQFF. The CDR3 bases are TGTGCCAGCAGCCGTAGCGGGGCGCCTGGGAATGAGCAGTTCTTC.

The CDR3 nucleotides read TGTGCCAGCTCACCACGCGCAGGGGGCGCAGTTAACACTGAAGCTTTCTTT. Residues: CASSPRAGGAVNTEAFF. The J gene is TRBJ1-1, the V gene TRBV18; 8 nucleotides match TRBD1. CDR3 length: 17 residues. The germline CDR1 and CDR2 sequences are KGHSH and LQKENI. V shed 1 base and J 2 bases; nucleotides not matched to a gene: 9.

This clone was seen only once. This rearrangement joins TRBV5-1 to TRBJ2-1; 8 nucleotides line up with TRBD2. Trimming took 4 bases from V and 4 from J; bases not matched to a gene: 7. The length of the CDR3 is 15 residues. Germline V gives CDR1 SGHRS, CDR2 YFSETQ. CDR3 protein: CASSSGTRAYNEQFF. CDR3 nucleotide sequence: TGCGCCAGCAGCAGCGGGACTAGAGCGTACAATGAGCAGTTCTTC.

V and J are TRBV10-1 and TRBJ2-1; D is unclear. V gave up 6 bases and J gave up 8 bases, with 17 bases separating them. The V gene's germline CDR1 is WNHNN and CDR2 SYGVQD (reference sequence). The CDR3 runs 14 residues. The CDR3 region is CASRDPLKYDEQFF. The CDR3 nucleotides are TGCGCCAGCAGGGACCCGCTTAAGTACGATGAGCAGTTCTTC.

This clone occurred many times. This rearrangement joins TRBV9 to TRBJ2-7; 8 bases line up with TRBD1. V lost 3 bases to trimming and J lost 2 bases; unmatched junction nucleotides: 4. The V gene's germline CDR1 is SGDLS and CDR2 YYNGEE. The length of the CDR3 is 14 residues. In nucleotides, the CDR3 is TGTGCCAGCAGCGCCCAGGACAGGGCCTACGAGCAGTACTTC. Translating gives CASSAQDRAYEQYF.

This clone was seen only once. This chain uses TRBV7-8 with TRBJ1-2; D is possibly TRBD1 (5 bases). There are 16 residues in the CDR3. V was shortened by 0 bases and J by 3 bases, with 14 bases between the two germline ends. Germline CDR1 SGHVS, CDR2 FQNEAQ. The CDR3 loop reads CASSLASWGGDYGYTF. The DNA of the CDR3 is TGTGCCAGCAGCTTAGCCAGTTGGGGAGGGGACTATGGCTACACCTTC.